This entry lists 2 T cell receptor beta chains sequenced from one sample in a study of blood T cells in healthy people across ages. A J-beta primer mix and a sample-barcoded 5' primer were used in a second PCR of roughly 7 to 12 cycles. Each CDR3 protein gets one entry after TCRdb re-called the 5' RACE reads with MiXCR. This sample has 540,000 or so distinct CDR3 sequences, with roughly 43% found just once. Material: blood. These receptors originate from a man older than 75 in good health.

This sequence joins TRBV7-2 and TRBJ2-4; tentative D call: TRBD1 (5 bases). Germline V gives CDR1 SGHTA, CDR2 FQGNSA. V lost 5 bases and J 7 bases, leaving 9 bases between the germline ends. This CDR3 spans 12 amino acids. The CDR3 is CASSPDSNIQYF. The CDR3 DNA follows: TGTGCCAGCAGCCCCGACAGTAACATTCAGTACTTC.

This clonotype was seen many times. CDR3 coding DNA: TGTGCCAGCAGTTACTCACCTAACTCTGCGGGAGGTCTGAATGAGCAGTTCTTC. Amino acid sequence: CASSYSPNSAGGLNEQFF. The chain links TRBV6-5 to TRBJ2-1; TRBD2 matches at 8 bases. V lost 0 bases, J lost 7 bases, and 14 bases stayed unmatched. Germline loops: CDR1 MNHEY, CDR2 SVGAGI. This CDR3 contains 18 residues.